The T cell receptor beta chain described here comes from a study of CD8 T cells in ankylosing spondylitis. Construction of TCR beta libraries was performed using quantitative 5'-RACE with molecular barcodes. Each CDR3 protein gets one entry after TCRdb re-called the 5' RACE reads with MiXCR. The sample shows about 140,000 distinct CDR3 sequences, approximately 9.2% of them seen only once. This CDR3 comprises 15 residues. V shed 0 bases, J shed 4 bases, and the junction held 7 bases outside the gene matches. CDR1 and CDR2 from the germline V gene are DFQATT and SNEGSKA (reference sequence). The receptor's source is a male donor with ankylosing spondylitis. Input material: synovial fluid, either unsorted or a sorted T cell fraction (not recorded which). This rearrangement joins TRBV20-1 to TRBJ1-2, with 8 bases aligning to TRBD1. CDR3 DNA: TGCAGTGCTAGAGATACGGGGACAGGACGCTATGGCTACACCTTC. It codes for CSARDTGTGRYGYTF.